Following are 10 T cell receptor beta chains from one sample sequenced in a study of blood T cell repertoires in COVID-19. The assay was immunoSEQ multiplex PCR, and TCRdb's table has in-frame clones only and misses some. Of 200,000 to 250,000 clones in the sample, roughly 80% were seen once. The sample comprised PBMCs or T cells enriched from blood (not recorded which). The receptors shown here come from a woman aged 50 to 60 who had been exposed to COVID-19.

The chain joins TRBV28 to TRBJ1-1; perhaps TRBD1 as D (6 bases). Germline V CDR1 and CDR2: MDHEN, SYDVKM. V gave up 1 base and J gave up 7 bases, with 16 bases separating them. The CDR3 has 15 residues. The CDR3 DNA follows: TGTGCCAGCAGTTTATTGGTAGCCAGGGGCGATGAAGCTTTCTTT. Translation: CASSLLVARGDEAFF. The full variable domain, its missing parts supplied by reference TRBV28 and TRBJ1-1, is DVKVTQSSRYLVKRTGEKVFLECVQDMDHENMFWYRQDPGLGLRLIYFSYDVKMKEKGDIPEGYSVSREKKERFSLILESASTNQTSMYLCASSLLVARGDEAFFGQGTRLTVV.

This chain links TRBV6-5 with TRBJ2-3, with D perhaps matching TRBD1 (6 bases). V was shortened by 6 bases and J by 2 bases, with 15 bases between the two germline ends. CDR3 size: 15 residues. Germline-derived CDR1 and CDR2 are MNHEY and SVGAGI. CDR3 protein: CASSPWGQPTDTQYF. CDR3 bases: TGTGCCAGCAGCCCCTGGGGGCAGCCCACAGATACGCAGTATTTT.

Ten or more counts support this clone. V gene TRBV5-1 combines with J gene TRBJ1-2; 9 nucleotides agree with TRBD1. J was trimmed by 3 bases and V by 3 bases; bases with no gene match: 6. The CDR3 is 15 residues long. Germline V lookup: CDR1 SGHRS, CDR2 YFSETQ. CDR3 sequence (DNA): TGCGCCAGCAGCTCGGGACAGGGTCAGGACTATGGCTACACCTTC. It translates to CASSSGQGQDYGYTF.

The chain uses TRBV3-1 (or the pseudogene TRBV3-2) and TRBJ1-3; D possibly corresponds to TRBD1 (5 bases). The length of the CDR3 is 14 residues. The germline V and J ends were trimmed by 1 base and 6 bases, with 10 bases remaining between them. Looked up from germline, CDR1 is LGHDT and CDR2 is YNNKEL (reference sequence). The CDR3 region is CASSQAAGLNTIYF. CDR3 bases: TGTGCCAGCAGCCAAGCGGCGGGACTAAACACCATATATTTT.

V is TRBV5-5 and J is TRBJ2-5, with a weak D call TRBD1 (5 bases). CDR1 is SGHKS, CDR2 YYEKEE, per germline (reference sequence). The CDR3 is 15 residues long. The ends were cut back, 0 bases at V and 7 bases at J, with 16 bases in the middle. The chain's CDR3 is CASSLVRQGMGTQYF. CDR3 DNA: TGTGCCAGCAGCTTGGTTCGGCAGGGCATGGGGACCCAGTACTTC.

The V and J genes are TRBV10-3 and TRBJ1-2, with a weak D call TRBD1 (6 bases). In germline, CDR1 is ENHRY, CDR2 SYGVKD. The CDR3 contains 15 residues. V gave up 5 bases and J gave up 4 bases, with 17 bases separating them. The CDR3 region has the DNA TGTGCCATCAGTTCACCTGGGGCGGACAGCTATGGCTACACCTTC. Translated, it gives CAISSPGADSYGYTF.

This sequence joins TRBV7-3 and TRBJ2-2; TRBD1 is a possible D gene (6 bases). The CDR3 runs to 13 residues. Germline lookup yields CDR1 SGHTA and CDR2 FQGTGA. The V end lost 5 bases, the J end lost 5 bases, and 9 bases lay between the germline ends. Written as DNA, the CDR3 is TGTGCCAGCAGCAGAGACAGGACCGGGGAGCTGTTTTTT. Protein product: CASSRDRTGELFF.

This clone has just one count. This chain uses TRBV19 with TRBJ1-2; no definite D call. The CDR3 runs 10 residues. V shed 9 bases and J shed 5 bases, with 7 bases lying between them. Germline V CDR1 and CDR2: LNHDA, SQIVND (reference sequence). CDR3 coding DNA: TGTGCCAGCGGTACTTATGGCTACACCTTC. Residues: CASGTYGYTF.

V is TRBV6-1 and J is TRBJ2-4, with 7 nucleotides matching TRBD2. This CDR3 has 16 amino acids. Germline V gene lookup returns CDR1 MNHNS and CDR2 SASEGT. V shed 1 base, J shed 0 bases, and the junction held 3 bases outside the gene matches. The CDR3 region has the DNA TGTGCCAGCAGTGAAGGAGCGGGATTAGCCAAAAACATTCAGTACTTC. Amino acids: CASSEGAGLAKNIQYF.

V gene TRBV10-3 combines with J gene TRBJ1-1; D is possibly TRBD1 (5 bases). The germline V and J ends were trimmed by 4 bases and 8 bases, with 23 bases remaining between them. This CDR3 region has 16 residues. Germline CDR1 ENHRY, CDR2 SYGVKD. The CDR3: CAISAGPGGEGWEAFF. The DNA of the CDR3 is TGTGCCATCAGTGCCGGGCCGGGGGGTGAAGGCTGGGAAGCTTTCTTT.